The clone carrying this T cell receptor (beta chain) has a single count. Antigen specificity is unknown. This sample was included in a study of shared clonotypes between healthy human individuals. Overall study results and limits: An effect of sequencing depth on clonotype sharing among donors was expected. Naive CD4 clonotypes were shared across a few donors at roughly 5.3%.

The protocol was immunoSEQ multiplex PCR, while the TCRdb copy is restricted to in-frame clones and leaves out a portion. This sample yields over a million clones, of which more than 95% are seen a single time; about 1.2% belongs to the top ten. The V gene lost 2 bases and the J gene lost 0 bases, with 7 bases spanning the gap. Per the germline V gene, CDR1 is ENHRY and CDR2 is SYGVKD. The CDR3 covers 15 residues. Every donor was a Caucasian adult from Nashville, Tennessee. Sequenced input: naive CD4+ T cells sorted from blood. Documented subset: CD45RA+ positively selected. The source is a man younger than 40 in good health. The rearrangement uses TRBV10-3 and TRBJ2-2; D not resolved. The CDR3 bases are TGTGCCATCAGTGAGGGTGCCGCGAACACCGGGGAGCTGTTTTTT. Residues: CAISEGAANTGELFF.